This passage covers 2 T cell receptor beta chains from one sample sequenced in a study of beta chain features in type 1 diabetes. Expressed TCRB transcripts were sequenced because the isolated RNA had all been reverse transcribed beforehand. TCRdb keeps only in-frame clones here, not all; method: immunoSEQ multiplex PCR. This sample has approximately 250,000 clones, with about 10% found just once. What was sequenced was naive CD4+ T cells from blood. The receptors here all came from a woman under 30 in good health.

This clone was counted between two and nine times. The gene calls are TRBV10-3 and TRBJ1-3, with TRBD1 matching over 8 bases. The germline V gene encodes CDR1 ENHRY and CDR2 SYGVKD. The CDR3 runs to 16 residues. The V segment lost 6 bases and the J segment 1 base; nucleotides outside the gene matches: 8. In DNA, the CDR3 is TGTGCCATCAGGCCCTCGACAGGGGCATCTGGAAACACCATATATTTT. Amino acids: CAIRPSTGASGNTIYF.

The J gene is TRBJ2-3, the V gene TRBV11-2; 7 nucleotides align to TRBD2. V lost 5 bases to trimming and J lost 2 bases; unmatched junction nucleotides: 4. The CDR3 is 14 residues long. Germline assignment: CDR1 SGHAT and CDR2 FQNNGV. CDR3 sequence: CASSTLADTDTQYF. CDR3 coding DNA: TGTGCCAGCAGCACCCTAGCGGACACAGATACGCAGTATTTT.